One sample yielded the 32 T cell receptor beta chains listed below, sequenced in a study of Ad26.COV2.S vaccination and SARS-CoV-2 variants. Here immunoSEQ multiplex PCR was the method, and the copy in TCRdb shows in-frame clones only, minus some. The sample has more than 400,000 clones, roughly 87% seen once. Documented treatment: 15 to 20 received Ad26.COV2.S at low or high dose, single or two shots; five or six received placebo; per-sample allocation not given. On day 63 after the first injection, vaccine and placebo recipients gave samples. This specimen was peripheral blood, taken in a trial of Ad26.COV2.S vaccine versus placebo. These receptors were obtained from a person aged 18-60 years who received the Ad26.COV2.S COVID-19 vaccine or a placebo.

V usage is TRBV5-4 and J usage is TRBJ2-5; D not certain. Trimming took off 3 bases at V and 4 bases at J, with 7 bases between the two ends. Germline lookup yields CDR1 SGHNT and CDR2 YYREEE (reference sequence). This CDR3 is built from 12 residues. CDR3 nucleotide sequence: TGTGCCAGCAGCTCCGGCCGAGAGACCCAGTACTTC. The encoded protein is CASSSGRETQYF.

This chain links TRBV5-4 with TRBJ1-2, with a weak D call TRBD1 (6 bases). This CDR3 is built from 13 residues. The V end was cut by 0 bases, the J end by 14 bases, with 17 bases between. Germline V CDR1 and CDR2: SGHNT, YYREEE (reference sequence). Here the CDR3 reads CASSLGGLGASTF. CDR3 bases: TGTGCCAGCAGCTTGGGAGGCTTGGGGGCCTCAACCTTC.

About this clone: Other DNA sequences in the sample encode the same CDR3. This chain links TRBV5-1 with TRBJ1-4, with 9 bases lining up with TRBD1. With 3 bases clipped from V and 5 bases from J, the junction kept 2 bases outside the gene matches. The CDR3 has 14 amino acids. Germline CDR1 SGHRS, CDR2 YFSETQ. The CDR3 spells CASSSGQGNEKLFF. CDR3 in DNA: TGCGCCAGCAGCTCCGGACAGGGGAATGAAAAACTGTTTTTT.

The chain is built from TRBV30 and TRBJ2-7, with TRBD1 matching over 7 bases. Germline values: CDR1 GTSNPN, CDR2 SVGIG (reference sequence). The CDR3 totals 13 residues. V lost 2 bases and J lost 5; bases outside the gene matches: 6. The DNA of the CDR3 is TGTGCCTGGAGTCCGGGACAGCCCGACGAGCAGTACTTC. Translating gives CAWSPGQPDEQYF. Looking up the rest from reference TRBV30 and TRBJ2-7 gives the full variable domain: SQTIHQWPATLVQPVGSPLSLECTVEGTSNPNLYWYRQAAGRGLQLLFYSVGIGQISSEVPQNLSASRPQDRQFILSSKKLLLSDSGFYLCAWSPGQPDEQYFGPGTRLTVT.

The gene calls are TRBV28 and TRBJ1-3, with a possible D match to TRBD1 (6 bases). V lost 7 bases to trimming and J lost 2 bases, with 12 bases between them. Per germline, CDR1 MDHEN and CDR2 SYDVKM. The length of the CDR3 is 14 residues. Here the CDR3 DNA reads TGTGCCAGCATCAAGGGGGGGACTGGAAACACCATATATTTT. This encodes CASIKGGTGNTIYF.

The CDR3 DNA reads TGTGCCAGCAGCCTCGTGCAAGAGACCCAGTACTTC. This encodes CASSLVQETQYF. This rearrangement joins TRBV5-6 to TRBJ2-5; D is uncertain. This CDR3 has 12 amino acids. The germline CDR1 and CDR2 sequences are SGHDT and YYEEEE. V was shortened by 4 bases and J by 2 bases, with 6 bases between the two germline ends.

This rearrangement joins TRBV7-2 to TRBJ2-3; 12 positions agree with TRBD2. With 5 bases clipped from V and 11 bases from J, the junction kept 8 bases outside the gene matches. The CDR3 contains 14 residues. Germline V gene data show CDR1 as SGHTA and CDR2 as FQGNSA. The CDR3 region has the DNA TGTGCCAGCAGCCCGTGGACTAGCGGGAACCAGCAGTATTTT. It codes for CASSPWTSGNQQYF.

This clone came up many times. This rearrangement joins TRBV14 to TRBJ1-1; D unresolved. The CDR3 extends over 14 amino acids. V gave up 4 bases and J gave up 9 bases, with 18 bases separating them. CDR1 is SGHDN, CDR2 FVKESK, per germline. The CDR3 protein is CASSPMIVGTKAFF. In DNA form, the CDR3 reads TGTGCCAGCAGCCCCATGATTGTAGGAACCAAAGCTTTCTTT.

J is TRBJ2-7 and V is TRBV7-2; 7 bases are a match to TRBD2. The CDR3 length is 15 residues. The V gene's germline CDR1 is SGHTA and CDR2 FQGNSA. Trimming cost V 5 bases and J 1 base; bases outside gene matches: 8. CDR3 DNA: TGTGCCAGCAGCCCTGTAGCGGGTACTTCCTACGAGCAGTACTTC. Its translation: CASSPVAGTSYEQYF.

This clone showed up just once. V and J are TRBV6-8 and TRBJ1-5; possible D gene TRBD1, 5 bases. This CDR3 spans 16 amino acids. Germline V lookup: CDR1 MNHGY, CDR2 SAAAGT. V dropped 7 bases and J dropped 4 bases, with 20 bases sitting between them. The CDR3 DNA reads as TGTGCCAGCAATGATGGGCACCGGAGGGGTAATCAGCCCCAGCATTTT. Its protein product is CASNDGHRRGNQPQHF.

V usage is TRBV29-1 and J usage is TRBJ2-7; 12 bases line up with TRBD1. The germline V gene has CDR1 SQVTM and CDR2 ANQGSEA. The CDR3 totals 15 residues. J lost 5 bases, V lost 1 base, and 6 bases had no gene match. The CDR3 nucleotides are TGCAGCGTTGAAGCTCTGGGACAGGGGGCAAACGAGCAGTACTTC. It codes for CSVEALGQGANEQYF.

CDR3 sequence reads: CASAVREHTEAFF. As DNA, the CDR3 is TGTGCCAGCGCTGTGCGAGAGCACACTGAAGCTTTCTTT. The V call is TRBV6-5, the J call TRBJ1-1; D call uncertain. The CDR3 has 13 amino acids. Germline V CDR1 and CDR2: MNHEY, SVGAGI. V lost 8 bases to trimming and J lost 3 bases, with 13 bases between them.

The chain joins TRBV28 to TRBJ2-7; maybe TRBD1 (6 bases). Germline V lookup: CDR1 MDHEN, CDR2 SYDVKM. The germline V and J ends were trimmed by 7 bases and 0 bases, with 7 bases remaining between them. The CDR3 length is 12 residues. CDR3 nucleotides: TGTGCCAGCAAACAGGGCTCCTACGAGCAGTACTTC. It codes for CASKQGSYEQYF.

This chain joins TRBV7-9 and TRBJ2-7; D might be TRBD2 (5 bases). In germline, CDR1 is SEHNR, CDR2 FQNEAQ (reference sequence). The CDR3 runs 14 residues. Between the trimmed V and J ends, which lost 1 base and 3 bases, there was a span of 10 bases. The DNA for the CDR3 is TGTGCCAGCAGCTTAGGGTCCACTAGCTACGAGCAGTACTTC. It encodes CASSLGSTSYEQYF.

This clone was seen a single time. V gene TRBV2 combines with J gene TRBJ2-5, with TRBD1 matching over 10 bases. CDR1 is SNHLY and CDR2 is FYNNEI in the germline V gene. The V segment lost 7 bases and the J segment 4 bases; nucleotides outside the gene matches: 6. CDR3 length: 14 amino acids. CDR3 coding DNA: TGTGCCAGCAATCCCGGGGACAGGGGAGAGACCCAGTACTTC. Translating gives CASNPGDRGETQYF.

The gene calls are TRBV28 and TRBJ1-1, with D perhaps TRBD1 (5 bases). V lost 1 base to trimming and J lost 4 bases, with 16 bases between them. Germline-derived CDR1 and CDR2 are MDHEN and SYDVKM. The CDR3 covers 16 residues. DNA of the CDR3: TGTGCCAGCAGTTTATCAGGGCTTGACAGCAGCACTGAAGCTTTCTTT. Amino acid sequence: CASSLSGLDSSTEAFF. The complete variable domain, with remaining parts taken from reference TRBV28 and TRBJ1-1, reads DVKVTQSSRYLVKRTGEKVFLECVQDMDHENMFWYRQDPGLGLRLIYFSYDVKMKEKGDIPEGYSVSREKKERFSLILESASTNQTSMYLCASSLSGLDSSTEAFFGQGTRLTVV.

CDR3 region: CASSPKFLSYEQYF. The CDR3 nucleotides read TGTGCCAGCAGCCCGAAATTTCTTTCCTACGAGCAGTACTTC. V usage is TRBV5-6 and J usage is TRBJ2-7; D remains ambiguous. The germline CDR1 and CDR2 sequences are SGHDT and YYEEEE. V was pared by 4 bases and J by 1 base, with 12 bases between. This CDR3 has 14 residues.

V is TRBV11-2 and J is TRBJ2-7; TRBD2 matches 7 bases. Per the germline V gene, CDR1 is SGHAT and CDR2 is FQNNGV. The CDR3 sequence is 15 residues long. V was clipped by 6 bases and J by 3 bases; unmatched bases: 11. The DNA of the CDR3 is TGTGCCAGCAGTTACCTACCTCGGGACTACTACGAGCAGTACTTC. Amino acids: CASSYLPRDYYEQYF.

The CDR3 is CASSPGTVLGETQYF. The CDR3 DNA is TGTGCCAGCAGTCCAGGGACGGTATTAGGAGAGACCCAGTACTTC. The chain combines TRBV5-5 with TRBJ2-5, with D perhaps assigned TRBD1 or TRBD2 (5 bases each). Per the germline V gene, CDR1 is SGHKS and CDR2 is YYEKEE (reference sequence). Trimming removed 5 bases at V and 4 bases at J, with 18 bases between. The CDR3 length is 15 residues.

The chain is built from TRBV11-2 and TRBJ2-7; tentatively, D is TRBD2 (5 bases). This CDR3 is built from 15 residues. Germline V gives CDR1 SGHAT, CDR2 FQNNGV. Trimming took 0 bases from V and 4 from J, leaving 13 bases between them. CDR3 loop: CASSLETRVQYEQYF. The CDR3 DNA reads TGTGCCAGCAGCTTAGAAACTAGGGTCCAGTACGAGCAGTACTTC.

In this sample, this clone turned up a few times. Other DNA sequences in the same sample also yield this CDR3. The chain recombines TRBV5-1 with TRBJ2-7; 8 bases fit TRBD1. The germline V gene has CDR1 SGHRS and CDR2 YFSETQ. This CDR3 has 15 residues. The ends lost 1 base at V and 2 bases at J; junction bases unmatched: 5. CDR3 residues: CASSLTGTGTYEQYF. The CDR3 DNA follows: TGCGCCAGCAGCTTGACCGGGACAGGCACCTACGAGCAGTACTTC.

This clone is a singleton in its sample. The V call is TRBV27, the J call TRBJ2-2, with D unresolved. Germline CDR1 reads MNHEY; CDR2 reads SMNVEV (reference sequence). The CDR3 runs to 14 residues. Trimming stripped 1 base from V and 5 bases from J, with 8 bases between. The CDR3 sequence: CASSLFPGTGELFF. In DNA, the CDR3 is TGTGCCAGCAGTTTATTCCCTGGGACCGGGGAGCTGTTTTTT.

Only one count was recorded for this clone. The chain employs TRBV28 and TRBJ1-5; 7 bases are shared with TRBD1. V shed 5 bases and J 5 bases; nucleotides not matched to a gene: 6. CDR1 is MDHEN and CDR2 is SYDVKM in the germline V gene. The CDR3 totals 14 residues. Written as DNA, the CDR3 is TGTGCCAGCAGTAGGACAGGCGGATATCAGCCCCAGCATTTT. Translation: CASSRTGGYQPQHF.

The chain has TRBV28 and TRBJ1-2; TRBD1 is a possible D gene (5 bases). CDR1 is MDHEN, CDR2 SYDVKM, per germline. With 5 bases removed from V and 5 bases from J, the gap between germline ends came to 9 bases. This CDR3 has 12 amino acids. CDR3 protein: CASSLGEYGYTF. In nucleotides, the CDR3 is TGTGCCAGCAGTCTAGGGGAGTATGGCTACACCTTC.

J is TRBJ2-7 and V is TRBV27, with 7 bases aligning to TRBD1. CDR1 and CDR2 from the germline V gene are MNHEY and SMNVEV (reference sequence). With V trimmed by 1 base and J by 2 bases, 5 bases remained unmatched. The CDR3 has 15 residues. The CDR3 spells CASSLFGDSPYEQYF. CDR3 sequence (DNA): TGTGCCAGCAGTTTATTCGGGGACAGCCCCTACGAGCAGTACTTC.

The gene calls are TRBV27 and TRBJ2-3, with D perhaps TRBD1 or TRBD2 (6 bases each). This CDR3 region has 14 residues. Germline V gene lookup returns CDR1 MNHEY and CDR2 SMNVEV (reference sequence). This chain's CDR3 is CDKGGRWGTDTQYF. The CDR3 DNA follows: TGTGACAAAGGGGGGAGGTGGGGCACAGATACGCAGTATTTT.

This chain joins TRBV15 and TRBJ1-4; D is ambiguous. Germline V gene lookup returns CDR1 LNHNV and CDR2 YYDKDF (reference sequence). V dropped 1 base and J dropped 2 bases, with 8 bases sitting between them. This CDR3 has 15 residues. Here the CDR3 reads CATSRAGSTNEKLFF. The CDR3 nucleotides are TGTGCCACCAGCAGAGCGGGGTCTACTAATGAAAAACTGTTTTTT.

The genes are TRBV7-3 and TRBJ1-1; a possible D gene is TRBD1 (6 bases). The CDR3 length is 13 residues. V gave up 4 bases and J gave up 2 bases, with 8 bases separating them. Germline assignment: CDR1 SGHTA and CDR2 FQGTGA. The CDR3 coding sequence is TGTGCCAGCAGCTCGACAGGTAACACTGAAGCTTTCTTT. This sequence encodes CASSSTGNTEAFF.

The V call is TRBV5-6, the J call TRBJ2-5, with D tentatively TRBD1 (6 bases). The CDR3 runs to 14 residues. Per germline, CDR1 SGHDT and CDR2 YYEEEE. V lost 2 bases to trimming and J lost 5 bases, with 13 bases between them. The CDR3 region has the DNA TGTGCCAGCAGCTTAGCAGGGGTTAGGGAGACCCAGTACTTC. Translated, it gives CASSLAGVRETQYF. Full variable domain (remainder filled in from reference TRBV5-6 and TRBJ2-5): DAGVTQSPTHLIKTRGQQVTLRCSPKSGHDTVSWYQQALGQGPQFIFQYYEEEERQRGNFPDRFSGHQFPNYSSELNVNALLLGDSALYLCASSLAGVRETQYFGPGTRLLVL.

CDR3 sequence (DNA): TGTGCCAGCAGTTACTCGAACCCCCGGGACAGCTACGAGCAGTACTTC. This gives the protein CASSYSNPRDSYEQYF. The chain uses TRBV6-2 or TRBV6-3 and TRBJ2-7; 7 bases align to TRBD1. This CDR3 spans 16 amino acids. The V gene end was trimmed by 0 bases and the J gene end by 3 bases; junction bases not matched to a gene: 8. The germline V gene encodes CDR1 MNHEY and CDR2 SVGEGT.

The chain couples TRBV5-5 to TRBJ1-2; D gene ambiguous. Trimming removed 2 bases at V and 8 bases at J, with 13 bases between. The germline V gene has CDR1 SGHKS and CDR2 YYEKEE (reference sequence). The CDR3 loop spans 13 amino acids. CDR3 DNA sequence: TGTGCCAGCAGCTTACAAGGCCCGGGAGGCTACACCTTC. Its protein is CASSLQGPGGYTF.

The chain uses TRBV7-6 and TRBJ2-5; a weak D match, TRBD1 (5 bases). V was shortened by 1 base and J by 1 base, with 16 bases between the two germline ends. Germline CDR1 SGHVS, CDR2 FNYEAQ. CDR3 length equals 17 residues. The DNA of the CDR3 is TGTGCCAGCAGCTTAGGGAATGTGGTTAGGGGCCAAGAGACCCAGTACTTC. Its protein product is CASSLGNVVRGQETQYF.